This TCR beta chain was recorded in a study of blood T cell repertoires in COVID-19. Study-wide background: Sites in the United States, Italy and Spain provided acute and convalescent COVID-19 samples. T cells, B-cell-depleted T cells, or PBMCs supplied cDNA or gDNA.

Followed longitudinally, the Seattle patients had been enrolled during active infection. Germline CDR1 and CDR2: SGHNT and YYREEE (reference sequence). Trimming took 5 bases from V and 5 from J, leaving 5 bases between them. The CDR3 loop spans 12 amino acids. In the original workflow: Using reference gene primer amplification, nucleated cell counts were estimated. Measured with immunoSEQ multiplex PCR; TCRdb has only the in-frame clones, and not every one. The DNA gave D and trimming, while V, J and clone size come from that table. The repertoire holds 400,000 to 450,000 clones, with 70% to 90% as singletons.

The sequence was collected from a young man with COVID-19, enrolled during active disease. Sample: peripheral blood. The V and J genes are TRBV5-4 and TRBJ1-6; no clear D gene. The chain's CDR3 is CASRLDNSPLHF. In nucleotides, the CDR3 is TGTGCCAGCAGACTTGATAATTCACCCCTCCACTTT.